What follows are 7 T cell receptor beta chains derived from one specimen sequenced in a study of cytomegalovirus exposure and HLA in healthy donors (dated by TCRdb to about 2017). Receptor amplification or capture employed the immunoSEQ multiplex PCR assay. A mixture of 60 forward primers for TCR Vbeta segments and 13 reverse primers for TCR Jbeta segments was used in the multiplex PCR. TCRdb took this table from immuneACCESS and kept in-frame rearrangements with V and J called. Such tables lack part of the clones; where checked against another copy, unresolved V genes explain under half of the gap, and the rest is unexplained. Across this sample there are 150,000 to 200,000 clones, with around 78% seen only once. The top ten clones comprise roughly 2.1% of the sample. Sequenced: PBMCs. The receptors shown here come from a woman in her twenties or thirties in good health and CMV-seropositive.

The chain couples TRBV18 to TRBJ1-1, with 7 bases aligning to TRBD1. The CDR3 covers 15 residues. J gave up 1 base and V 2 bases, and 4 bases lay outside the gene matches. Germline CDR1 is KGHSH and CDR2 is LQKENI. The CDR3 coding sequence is TGTGCCAGCTCACCAAATAGACAGGGGAACACTGAAGCTTTCTTT. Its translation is CASSPNRQGNTEAFF.

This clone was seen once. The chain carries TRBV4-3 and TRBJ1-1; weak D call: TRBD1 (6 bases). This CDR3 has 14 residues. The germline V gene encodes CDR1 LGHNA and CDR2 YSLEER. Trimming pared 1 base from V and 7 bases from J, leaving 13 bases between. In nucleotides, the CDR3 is TGCGCCAGCAGCCAAGGGCCCTGGGACAATGAAGCTTTCTTT. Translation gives CASSQGPWDNEAFF.

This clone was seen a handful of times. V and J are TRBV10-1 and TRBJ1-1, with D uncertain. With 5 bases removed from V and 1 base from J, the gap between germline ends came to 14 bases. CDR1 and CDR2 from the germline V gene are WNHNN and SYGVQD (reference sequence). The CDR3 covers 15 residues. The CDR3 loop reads CASSSQALGNTEAFF. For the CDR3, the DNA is TGCGCCAGCAGTTCCCAAGCGTTGGGGAACACTGAAGCTTTCTTT.

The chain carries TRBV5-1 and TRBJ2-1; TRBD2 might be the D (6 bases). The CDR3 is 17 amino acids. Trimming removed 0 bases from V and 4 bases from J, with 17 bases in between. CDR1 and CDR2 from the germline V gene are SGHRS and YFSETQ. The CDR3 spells CASSLASSAGPYNEQFF. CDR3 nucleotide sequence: TGCGCCAGCAGCTTGGCCTCCAGTGCGGGGCCTTACAATGAGCAGTTCTTC.

CDR3 bases: TGTGCCAGCAGCTTAGAAGTACCGGACAGGGTTGGGACTGAAGCTTTCTTT. It yields the protein CASSLEVPDRVGTEAFF. V gene TRBV7-8 combines with J gene TRBJ1-1, with 8 bases identical to TRBD1. The V gene's germline CDR1 is SGHVS and CDR2 FQNEAQ. CDR3 length equals 17 residues. V was pared by 1 base and J by 5 bases, with 12 bases of the junction left unmatched.

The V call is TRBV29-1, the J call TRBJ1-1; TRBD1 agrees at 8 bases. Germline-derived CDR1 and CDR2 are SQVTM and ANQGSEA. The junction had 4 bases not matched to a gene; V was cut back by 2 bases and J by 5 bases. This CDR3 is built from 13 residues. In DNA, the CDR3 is TGCAGCGTTGAACGGGACAGGAATACTGAAGCTTTCTTT. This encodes CSVERDRNTEAFF.

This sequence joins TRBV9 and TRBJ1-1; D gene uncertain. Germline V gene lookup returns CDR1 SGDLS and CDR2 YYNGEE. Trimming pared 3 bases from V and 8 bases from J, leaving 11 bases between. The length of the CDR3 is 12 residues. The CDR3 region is CASSAQGGEAFF. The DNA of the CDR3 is TGTGCCAGCAGCGCCCAAGGAGGAGAAGCTTTCTTT.